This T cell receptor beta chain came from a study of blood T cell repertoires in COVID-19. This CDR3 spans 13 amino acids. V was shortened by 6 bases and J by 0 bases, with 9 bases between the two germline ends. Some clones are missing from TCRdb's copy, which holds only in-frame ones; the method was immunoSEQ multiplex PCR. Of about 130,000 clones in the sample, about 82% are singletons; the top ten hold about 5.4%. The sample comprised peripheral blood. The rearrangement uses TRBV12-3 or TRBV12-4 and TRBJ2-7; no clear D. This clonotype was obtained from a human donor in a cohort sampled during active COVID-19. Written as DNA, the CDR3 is TGTGCCAGCAGCCTTGGTAGCTCCTACGAGCAGTACTTC. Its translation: CASSLGSSYEQYF.